This entry features one T cell receptor (beta chain) sequence. CDR1 and CDR2 from the germline V gene are SGHDT and YYEEEE. The CDR3 runs 13 residues. Trimming took off 1 base at V and 3 bases at J, with 5 bases between the two ends. This sample was included in a study of cytomegalovirus exposure and HLA in healthy donors. Study overall: Most donors, more than 80% of approximately 400 genotyped, fell in the Caucasian-associated ancestry cluster.

Primers: 60 Vbeta forward and 13 Jbeta reverse. Assay: immunoSEQ multiplex PCR; the TCRdb copy retains only in-frame clones and omits some. The sample holds under 200,000 clones, roughly 80% seen once. The origin of this receptor is a woman in her 30s in good health and CMV-seronegative. Sequenced input: PBMCs. The chain uses TRBV5-6 and TRBJ2-4; D remains unclear. Here the CDR3 DNA reads TGTGCCAGCAGCTTGAGACTCAAAAACATTCAGTACTTC. It translates to CASSLRLKNIQYF.